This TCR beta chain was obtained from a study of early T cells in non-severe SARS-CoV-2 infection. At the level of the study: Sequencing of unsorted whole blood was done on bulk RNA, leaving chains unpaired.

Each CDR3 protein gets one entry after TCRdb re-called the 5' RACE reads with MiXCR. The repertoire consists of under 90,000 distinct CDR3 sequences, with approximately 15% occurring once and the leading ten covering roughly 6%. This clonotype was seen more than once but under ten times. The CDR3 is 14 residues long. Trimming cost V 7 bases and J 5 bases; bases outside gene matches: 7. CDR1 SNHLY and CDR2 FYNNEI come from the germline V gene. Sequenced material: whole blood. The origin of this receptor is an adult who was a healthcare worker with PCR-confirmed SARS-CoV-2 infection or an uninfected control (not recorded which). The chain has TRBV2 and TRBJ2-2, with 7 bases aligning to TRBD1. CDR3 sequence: CASNLRGSTGELFF. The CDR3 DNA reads TGTGCCAGCAACCTCAGGGGGAGTACCGGGGAGCTGTTTTTT.